These 32 T cell receptor beta chains share one sample of origin, sequenced in a study of T-cell reconstitution after alpha-beta-depleted transplantation in children. Unique molecular identifiers were used in preparing the TCRbeta library. MiXCR, applied by TCRdb to the PCR reads, yields one record per CDR3 protein. The table has about 460,000 distinct CDR3 sequences, roughly 10% seen once. Sequenced material: PBMCs, mostly from graft donor cells, taken 180 days after TCRalphabeta/CD19-depleted stem cell transplant. The source of these receptors is a female patient aged 2-10 years who had a stem cell transplant for aplastic anemia, so the T cells may come from the graft donor.

The V call is TRBV6-1, the J call TRBJ1-5, with D unclear. V was pared by 4 bases and J by 8 bases, with 12 bases between. The CDR3 consists of 13 residues. Per the germline V gene, CDR1 is MNHNS and CDR2 is SASEGT. CDR3 nucleotide sequence: TGTGCCAGCAGTGGCGATGTGAGGGAGCCCCAGCATTTT. As protein: CASSGDVREPQHF.

This clonotype was counted a few times. The CDR3 loop reads CASSLEAHTQYF. CDR3 in DNA: TGTGCCAGCAGCTTAGAGGCCCATACGCAGTATTTT. V gene TRBV7-9 combines with J gene TRBJ2-3; no clear D gene. Germline V CDR1 and CDR2: SEHNR, FQNEAQ (reference sequence). With 1 base removed from V and 7 bases from J, the gap between germline ends came to 6 bases. The CDR3 runs 12 residues.

V and J are TRBV7-2 and TRBJ2-4; D unclear. Germline loops: CDR1 SGHTA, CDR2 FQGNSA. The length of the CDR3 is 13 residues. V was cut by 0 bases and J by 6 bases, with 6 bases left in between. The chain's CDR3 is CASSLADGNIQYF. CDR3 in DNA: TGTGCCAGCAGCTTAGCCGACGGAAACATTCAGTACTTC. The variable domain in full, completed from reference TRBV7-2 and TRBJ2-4, reads GAGVSQSPSNKVTEKGKDVELRCDPISGHTALYWYRQSLGQGLEFLIYFQGNSAPDKSGLPSDRFSAERTGGSVSTLTIQRTQQEDSAVYLCASSLADGNIQYFGAGTRLSVL.

This clonotype occurred many times. The chain carries TRBV28 and TRBJ1-6; D might be TRBD1 (6 bases). This CDR3 contains 16 residues. The V end lost 3 bases, the J end lost 6 bases, and 15 bases lay between the germline ends. Germline V lookup: CDR1 MDHEN, CDR2 SYDVKM. CDR3 residues: CASSFAGTRFNSPLHF. For the CDR3, the DNA is TGTGCCAGCAGTTTCGCCGGGACACGTTTTAATTCACCCCTCCACTTT.

This clonotype was counted only a few times. The CDR3 DNA reads as TGTGCCAGTAGTCCGTCCCCCACAGGGGGTTATGCTGGGGCCAACGTCCTGACTTTC. This translates into CASSPSPTGGYAGANVLTF. V usage is TRBV19 and J usage is TRBJ2-6; 8 bases line up with TRBD1. J was trimmed by 2 bases and V by 5 bases; bases with no gene match: 14. This CDR3 is built from 19 residues. CDR1 and CDR2 (germline): LNHDA, SQIVND (reference sequence). The variable domain in full, with the rest retrieved from reference TRBV19 and TRBJ2-6, is DGGITQSPKYLFRKEGQNVTLSCEQNLNHDAMYWYRQDPGQGLRLIYYSQIVNDFQKGDIAEGYSVSREKKESFPLTVTSAQKNPTAFYLCASSPSPTGGYAGANVLTFGAGSRLTVL.

This clonotype was counted between two and nine times. The chain recombines TRBV7-9 with TRBJ2-1; TRBD2 matches at 12 bases. The CDR3 has 12 amino acids. CDR1 is SEHNR and CDR2 is FQNEAQ in the germline V gene (reference sequence). V was pared by 5 bases and J by 15 bases, with 5 bases of the junction left unmatched. The CDR3 nucleotides read TGTGCCAGCAGCCAGACTAGCGGGAGTCTGTTCTTC. It is translated as CASSQTSGSLFF.

Only a few counts were recorded for this clonotype. V is TRBV12-5 and J is TRBJ1-3; no clear D. CDR1 LGHNT and CDR2 FRNRAP come from the germline V gene. The V and J ends lost 0 bases and 8 bases respectively, with 5 bases between them. The CDR3 has 12 amino acids. In nucleotides, the CDR3 is TGTGCTAGTGGTTTGGTACCCGACACCATATATTTT. Translated, it gives CASGLVPDTIYF.

Concerning this clonotype: Relative to the germline gene, one junction end is altered; a read error may explain this. The chain employs TRBV27 and TRBJ1-2; 8 bases fit TRBD1. Germline V gene sequence: CDR1 MNHEY, CDR2 SMNVEV (reference sequence). The CDR3 sequence is 15 residues long. The DNA for the CDR3 is TGTGCCAGCAGTAGGGACAGGTTAGCCGGCCATGGCGACACCTTC. This sequence encodes CASSRDRLAGHGDTF.

This clonotype was seen a few times. This chain uses TRBV6-1 with TRBJ1-4; D gene unclear. The CDR3 has 16 amino acids. Trimming pared 6 bases from V and 2 bases from J, leaving 16 bases between. The germline V gene encodes CDR1 MNHNS and CDR2 SASEGT. CDR3 coding DNA: TGTGCCAGCAGCTGGACCCTAGCGGCTACTAATGAAAAACTGTTTTTT. It encodes CASSWTLAATNEKLFF.

The V gene is TRBV4-3, the J gene TRBJ1-4; 10 positions match TRBD1. V shed 3 bases and J 8 bases; nucleotides not matched to a gene: 12. The V gene's germline CDR1 is LGHNA and CDR2 YSLEER. CDR3 length: 17 amino acids. CDR3 bases: TGCGCCAGCAGCCACCGTCCCGGGACAGGGGTGGAAGAAAAACTGTTTTTT. Amino acid sequence: CASSHRPGTGVEEKLFF.

In this sample, this clonotype turned up a few times. The rearrangement uses TRBV7-2 and TRBJ2-3, with 7 positions matching TRBD2. V trimming: 4 bases; J trimming: 5 bases; junction bases outside the gene matches: 9. CDR1 is SGHTA and CDR2 is FQGNSA in the germline V gene. The CDR3 is 15 amino acids. In nucleotides, the CDR3 is TGTGCCAGCAGCTCTAGCGGTGCGCCGGGAGATACGCAGTATTTT. This encodes CASSSSGAPGDTQYF.

This clonotype was observed a few times. V is TRBV15 and J is TRBJ2-3, with a possible D match to TRBD2 (6 bases). The CDR3 runs 14 residues. The ends were cut back, 4 bases at V and 9 bases at J, with 17 bases in the middle. CDR1 LNHNV and CDR2 YYDKDF come from the germline V gene (reference sequence). The CDR3 nucleotides read TGTGCCACCAGCAAAACCCGCTTGGGGGGAACGCAGTATTTT. Amino acid sequence: CATSKTRLGGTQYF.

The J gene is TRBJ2-3, the V gene TRBV20-1; 11 positions match TRBD2. CDR1 and CDR2 (germline): DFQATT, SNEGSKA (reference sequence). CDR3 length: 16 amino acids. V was clipped by 1 base and J by 4 bases; unmatched bases: 7. CDR3 sequence: CSARALSGRAADTQYF. The CDR3 DNA reads as TGCAGTGCTAGAGCGCTTAGCGGGAGGGCCGCAGATACGCAGTATTTT.

This clonotype has just a few counts. The chain links TRBV20-1 to TRBJ1-2; D is perhaps TRBD1 (5 bases). Germline CDR1 is DFQATT and CDR2 is SNEGSKA (reference sequence). The CDR3 spans 11 residues. The CDR3 region has the DNA TGCAGCAAAGCAGGGACCTATGGCTACACCTTC. This gives the protein CSKAGTYGYTF.

The CDR3 bases are TGCAGTGCTCCCAGTAGGGGGGGGGCGCTAGCGGGAGGGCCCCTCTACGAGCAGTACGTC. It yields the protein CSAPSRGGALAGGPLYEQYV. The gene calls are TRBV20-1 and TRBJ2-7; 12 nucleotides match TRBD2. Germline CDR1 and CDR2: DFQATT and SNEGSKA (reference sequence). J was trimmed by 3 bases and V by 5 bases; bases with no gene match: 23. The CDR3 loop spans 20 amino acids.

This clonotype was observed a handful of times. The V gene is TRBV20-1, the J gene TRBJ2-3; D gene ambiguous. The CDR3 sequence is 13 residues long. Trimming shortened V by 3 bases and J by 5 bases, and 12 bases separated the two germline ends. Germline V gives CDR1 DFQATT, CDR2 SNEGSKA (reference sequence). CDR3 protein: CSASPGLQDTQYF. DNA for the CDR3: TGCAGTGCTAGTCCTGGCCTCCAAGATACGCAGTATTTT.

There are many counts of this clonotype. The chain has TRBV7-2 and TRBJ2-1; possibly TRBD2 for D (6 bases). The CDR3 runs to 14 residues. V shed 1 base and J shed 4 bases, with 8 bases lying between them. Germline V gene data show CDR1 as SGHTA and CDR2 as FQGNSA. This CDR3 is CASSLGREYNEQFF. The CDR3 DNA sequence: TGTGCCAGCAGCTTAGGGCGGGAATACAATGAGCAGTTCTTC. Full variable domain (remainder filled in from reference TRBV7-2 and TRBJ2-1): GAGVSQSPSNKVTEKGKDVELRCDPISGHTALYWYRQSLGQGLEFLIYFQGNSAPDKSGLPSDRFSAERTGGSVSTLTIQRTQQEDSAVYLCASSLGREYNEQFFGPGTRLTVL.

In its sample, this clonotype was seen many times. The chain uses TRBV7-2 and TRBJ2-3, with TRBD2 matching 10 bases. V shed 2 bases, J shed 5 bases, and the junction held 10 bases outside the gene matches. The CDR3 is made up of 17 amino acids. Germline CDR1 is SGHTA and CDR2 is FQGNSA. The CDR3 loop is CASSLLAGGRSKDTQYF. The DNA for the CDR3 is TGTGCCAGCAGCTTATTAGCGGGAGGCCGCTCTAAAGATACGCAGTATTTT.

This clonotype came up a few times. The CDR3 DNA follows: TGTGCCAGTGCCCCTGGAGTGGGCTCACCCCTCCACTTT. This gives the protein CASAPGVGSPLHF. This chain joins TRBV6-5 and TRBJ1-6; D uncertain. The CDR3 spans 13 residues. Germline CDR1 MNHEY, CDR2 SVGAGI. The germline V and J ends were trimmed by 9 bases and 10 bases, with 16 bases remaining between them.

This clonotype was counted a few times. The J gene is TRBJ2-1, the V gene TRBV29-1, with D possibly matching TRBD2 (6 bases). This CDR3 contains 15 residues. The V gene lost 7 bases and the J gene lost 0 bases, with 16 bases spanning the gap. The V gene's germline CDR1 is SQVTM and CDR2 ANQGSEA. DNA of the CDR3: TGCAGCGGTCTGACTAGTAGCGGCTCCTACAATGAGCAGTTCTTC. This encodes CSGLTSSGSYNEQFF.

This clonotype occurred a few times. The rearrangement joins TRBV9 to TRBJ2-1, with 11 nucleotides matching TRBD2. CDR3 length: 15 residues. The V segment lost 4 bases and the J segment 5 bases; nucleotides outside the gene matches: 5. The germline V gene has CDR1 SGDLS and CDR2 YYNGEE. The CDR3 coding sequence is TGTGCCAGCAGCTACCCGGGACTAGCGGACAATGAGCAGTTCTTC. Translated, it gives CASSYPGLADNEQFF. The entire variable domain, with the rest obtained from reference TRBV9 and TRBJ2-1, is as follows: DSGVTQTPKHLITATGQRVTLRCSPRSGDLSVYWYQQSLDQGLQFLIQYYNGEERAKGNILERFSAQQFPDLHSELNLSSLELGDSALYFCASSYPGLADNEQFFGPGTRLTVL.

This clonotype has more than one count but fewer than ten. The V call is TRBV28, the J call TRBJ2-5, with D perhaps TRBD2 (6 bases). The CDR3 is 14 amino acids. Trimming shortened V by 7 bases and J by 7 bases, and 19 bases separated the two germline ends. Germline V CDR1 and CDR2: MDHEN, SYDVKM. The CDR3 loop is CASKQPGDWGTQYF. CDR3 sequence (DNA): TGTGCCAGCAAACAACCGGGGGACTGGGGGACCCAGTACTTC.

The chain is built from TRBV20-1 and TRBJ1-1; D not resolved. V was trimmed by 6 bases and J by 1 base, leaving 12 bases between them. CDR1 is DFQATT, CDR2 SNEGSKA, per germline (reference sequence). There are 13 residues in the CDR3. The CDR3 DNA is TGCAGTGCAACTAGTAACCAGAACACTGAAGCTTTCTTT. As protein: CSATSNQNTEAFF.

The chain couples TRBV7-2 to TRBJ2-3; no reliable D call. This CDR3 region has 15 residues. Germline V gene data show CDR1 as SGHTA and CDR2 as FQGNSA. V shed 3 bases and J shed 1 base, with 11 bases lying between them. The CDR3 DNA reads TGTGCCAGCAGCTTGAAAGCGTGGGGCACAGATACGCAGTATTTT. Translated, it gives CASSLKAWGTDTQYF.

This clonotype appeared many times. The J gene is TRBJ2-1, the V gene TRBV7-9; 10 bases map to TRBD1. The CDR3 loop spans 15 amino acids. The germline V gene encodes CDR1 SEHNR and CDR2 FQNEAQ (reference sequence). The V and J ends lost 4 bases and 5 bases, in that order; junction bases with no gene match: 5. The CDR3 loop reads CASSWRDRGHNEQFF. In DNA form, the CDR3 reads TGTGCCAGCAGCTGGCGGGACAGGGGTCACAATGAGCAGTTCTTC.

The J gene is TRBJ2-1, the V gene TRBV18; TRBD2 aligns across 8 bases. The CDR3 consists of 15 residues. With V trimmed by 1 base and J by 5 bases, 4 bases remained unmatched. Germline V gene sequence: CDR1 KGHSH, CDR2 LQKENI. DNA of the CDR3: TGTGCCAGCTCACCACTAAGCGGGGGAAACAATGAGCAGTTCTTC. Amino acids: CASSPLSGGNNEQFF.

This sequence joins TRBV15 and TRBJ2-7; D not certain. This CDR3 comprises 14 residues. Deletions cut 5 bases from V and 2 bases from J, with 13 bases between. Per the germline V gene, CDR1 is LNHNV and CDR2 is YYDKDF (reference sequence). CDR3 nucleotide sequence: TGTGCCACCAGCCTAGAAGGATCTCCCTACGAGCAGTACTTC. It encodes CATSLEGSPYEQYF.

This clonotype appeared many times. This chain connects TRBV3-1 to TRBJ1-1, with D perhaps matching TRBD1 (5 bases). The CDR3 loop spans 15 amino acids. V was clipped by 0 bases and J by 7 bases, with 15 bases between them. Germline-derived CDR1 and CDR2 are LGHDT and YNNKEL (reference sequence). CDR3 in DNA: TGTGCCAGCAGCCAAGATGCCCCAGGGTCGGATGAAGCTTTCTTT. Amino acid sequence: CASSQDAPGSDEAFF. Filled out from reference TRBV3-1 and TRBJ1-1, the complete variable domain reads DTAVSQTPKYLVTQMGNDKSIKCEQNLGHDTMYWYKQDSKKFLKIMFSYNNKELIINETVPNRFSPKSPDKAHLNLHINSLELGDSAVYFCASSQDAPGSDEAFFGQGTRLTVV.

The chain uses TRBV11-2 and TRBJ1-5; D not resolved. V lost 4 bases, J lost 5 bases, and 24 bases lay in between. CDR3 size: 18 residues. Looked up from germline, CDR1 is SGHAT and CDR2 is FQNNGV. The CDR3 is CASSYKGGTAKNYQPQHF. The CDR3 nucleotides are TGTGCCAGCAGCTATAAAGGAGGAACAGCCAAAAACTATCAGCCCCAGCATTTT.

The V call is TRBV14, the J call TRBJ1-2; 7 nucleotides line up with TRBD1. Germline lookup yields CDR1 SGHDN and CDR2 FVKESK. V gave up 5 bases and J gave up 4 bases; unmatched junction bases: 7. The CDR3 has 14 amino acids. For the CDR3, the DNA is TGTGCCAGCAGCGCACACCGGGACAGCTATGGCTACACCTTC. Its protein product is CASSAHRDSYGYTF. The full variable domain, rest sourced from reference TRBV14 and TRBJ1-2, is EAGVTQFPSHSVIEKGQTVTLRCDPISGHDNLYWYRRVMGKEIKFLLHFVKESKQDESGMPNNRFLAERTGGTYSTLKVQPAELEDSGVYFCASSAHRDSYGYTFGSGTRLTVV.

V gene TRBV9 combines with J gene TRBJ2-5; the match to TRBD2 covers 11 bases. Germline V CDR1 and CDR2: SGDLS, YYNGEE. Trimming at V came to 4 bases and at J to 5 bases, leaving 7 bases not matched to a gene. The CDR3 extends over 15 amino acids. The CDR3 loop is CASSPRLAGIETQYF. The CDR3 DNA reads TGTGCCAGCAGCCCAAGACTAGCGGGGATCGAGACCCAGTACTTC.

A word on this clonotype: A read error may explain this, as a much larger clone is one base away. This sequence joins TRBV15 and TRBJ2-1; 9 positions match TRBD1. The CDR3 extends over 15 amino acids. The V and J ends lost 5 bases and 8 bases, in that order; junction bases with no gene match: 10. CDR1 is LNHNV and CDR2 is YYDKDF in the germline V gene (reference sequence). This CDR3 reads CATSGPRTGEYEQFF. For the CDR3, the DNA is TGTGCCACCAGCGGGCCACGGACAGGGGAATATGAGCAGTTCTTC.